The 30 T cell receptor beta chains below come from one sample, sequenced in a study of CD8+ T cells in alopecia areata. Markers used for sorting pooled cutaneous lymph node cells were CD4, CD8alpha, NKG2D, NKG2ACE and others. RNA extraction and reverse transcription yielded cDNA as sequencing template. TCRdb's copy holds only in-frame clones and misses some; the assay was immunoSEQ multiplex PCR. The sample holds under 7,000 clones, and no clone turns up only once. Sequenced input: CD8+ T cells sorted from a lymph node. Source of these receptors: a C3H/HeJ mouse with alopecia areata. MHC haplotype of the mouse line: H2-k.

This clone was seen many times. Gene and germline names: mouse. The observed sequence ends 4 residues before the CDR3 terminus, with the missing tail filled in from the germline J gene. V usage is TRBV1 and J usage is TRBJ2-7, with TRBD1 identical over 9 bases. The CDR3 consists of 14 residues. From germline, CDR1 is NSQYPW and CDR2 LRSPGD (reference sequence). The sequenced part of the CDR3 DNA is TGCACCTGCAGTGCAGTCCGGGACAGGGAT. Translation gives CTCSAVRDRD. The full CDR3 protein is CTCSAVRDRDEQYF.

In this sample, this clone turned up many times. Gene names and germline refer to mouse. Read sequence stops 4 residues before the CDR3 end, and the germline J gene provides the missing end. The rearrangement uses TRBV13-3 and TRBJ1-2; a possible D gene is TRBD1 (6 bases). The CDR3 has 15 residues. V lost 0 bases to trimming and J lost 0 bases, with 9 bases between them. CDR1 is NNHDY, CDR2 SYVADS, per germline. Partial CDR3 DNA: TGTGCCAGCAGTGATGTGGGGGGCGCAAACTCC. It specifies CASSDVGGANS. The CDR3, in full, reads CASSDVGGANSDYTF.

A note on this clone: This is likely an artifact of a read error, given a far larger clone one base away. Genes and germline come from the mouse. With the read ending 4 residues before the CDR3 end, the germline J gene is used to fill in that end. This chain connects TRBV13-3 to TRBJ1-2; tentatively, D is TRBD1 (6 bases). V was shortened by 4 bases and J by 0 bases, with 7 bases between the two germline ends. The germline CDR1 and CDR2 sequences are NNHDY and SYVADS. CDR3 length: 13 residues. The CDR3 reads CASSRDTNSDYTF. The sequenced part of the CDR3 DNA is TGTGCCAGCAGTAGGGACACAAACTCC.

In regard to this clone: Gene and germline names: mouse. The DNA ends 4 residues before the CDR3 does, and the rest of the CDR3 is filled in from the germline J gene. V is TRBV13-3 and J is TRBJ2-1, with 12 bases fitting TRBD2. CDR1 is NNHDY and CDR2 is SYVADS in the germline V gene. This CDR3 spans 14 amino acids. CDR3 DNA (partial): TGTGCCAGCAGTGTGGACTGGGGGGGAGCT. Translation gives CASSVDWGGA. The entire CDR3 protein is CASSVDWGGAEQFF.

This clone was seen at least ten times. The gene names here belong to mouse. CDR3 sequence: CASSEWGQGTEVFF. CDR3 DNA (partial): TGTGCCAGCAGTGAGTGGGGACAGGGGACA. The J gene is TRBJ1-1, the V gene TRBV13-1; TRBD1 matches 10 bases. The read halts 4 residues ahead of the CDR3 end, with the missing end drawn from the germline J gene. The CDR3 has 14 residues. Looked up from germline, CDR1 is NSHNY and CDR2 is SYGAGN.

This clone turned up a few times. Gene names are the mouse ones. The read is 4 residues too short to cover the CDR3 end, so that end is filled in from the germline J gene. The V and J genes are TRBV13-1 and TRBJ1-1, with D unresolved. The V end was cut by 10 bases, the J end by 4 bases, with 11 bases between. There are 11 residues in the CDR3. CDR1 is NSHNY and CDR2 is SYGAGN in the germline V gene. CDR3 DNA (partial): TGTGCCCTGACTGCTGGCACA. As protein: CALTAGT. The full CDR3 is CALTAGTEVFF.

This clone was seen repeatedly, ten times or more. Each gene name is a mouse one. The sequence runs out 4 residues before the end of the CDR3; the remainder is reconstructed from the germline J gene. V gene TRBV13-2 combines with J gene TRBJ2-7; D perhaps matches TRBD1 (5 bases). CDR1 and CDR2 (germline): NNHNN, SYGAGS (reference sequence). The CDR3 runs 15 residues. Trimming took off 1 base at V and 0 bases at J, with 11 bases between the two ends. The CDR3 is CASGDLPGSSYEQYF. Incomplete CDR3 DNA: TGTGCCAGCGGTGATCTCCCAGGGAGCTCCTAT.

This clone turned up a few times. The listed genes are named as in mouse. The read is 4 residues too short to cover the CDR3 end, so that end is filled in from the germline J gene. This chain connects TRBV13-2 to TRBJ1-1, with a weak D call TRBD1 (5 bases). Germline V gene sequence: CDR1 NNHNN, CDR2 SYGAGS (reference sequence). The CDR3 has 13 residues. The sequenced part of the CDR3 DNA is TGTGCTAGCAGTTCAGGGTGGAACACA. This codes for CASSSGWNT. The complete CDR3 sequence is CASSSGWNTEVFF.

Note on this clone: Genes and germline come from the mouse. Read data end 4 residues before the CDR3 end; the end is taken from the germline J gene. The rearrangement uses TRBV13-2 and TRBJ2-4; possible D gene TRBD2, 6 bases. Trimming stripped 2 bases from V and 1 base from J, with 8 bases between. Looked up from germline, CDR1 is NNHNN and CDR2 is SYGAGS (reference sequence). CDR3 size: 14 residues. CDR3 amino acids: CASGENWGQNTLYF. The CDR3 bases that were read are TGTGCCAGCGGTGAAAACTGGGGTCAAAAC.

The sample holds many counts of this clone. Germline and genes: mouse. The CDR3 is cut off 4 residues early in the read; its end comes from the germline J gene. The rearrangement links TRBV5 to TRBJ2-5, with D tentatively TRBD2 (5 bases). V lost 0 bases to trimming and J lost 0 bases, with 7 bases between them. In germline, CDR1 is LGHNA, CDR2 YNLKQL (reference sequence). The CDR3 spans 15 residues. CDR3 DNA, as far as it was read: TGTGCCAGCAGCCAAGACTGGGTTAACCAAGAC. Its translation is CASSQDWVNQD. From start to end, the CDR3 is CASSQDWVNQDTQYF.

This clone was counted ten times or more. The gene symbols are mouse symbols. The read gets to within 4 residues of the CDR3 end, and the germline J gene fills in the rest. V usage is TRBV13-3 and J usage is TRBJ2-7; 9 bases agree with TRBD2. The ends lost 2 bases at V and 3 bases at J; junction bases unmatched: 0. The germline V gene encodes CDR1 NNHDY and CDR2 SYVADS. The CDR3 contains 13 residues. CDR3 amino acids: CASSDWGGYEQYF. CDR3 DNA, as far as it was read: TGTGCCAGCAGTGACTGGGGGGGCTAT.

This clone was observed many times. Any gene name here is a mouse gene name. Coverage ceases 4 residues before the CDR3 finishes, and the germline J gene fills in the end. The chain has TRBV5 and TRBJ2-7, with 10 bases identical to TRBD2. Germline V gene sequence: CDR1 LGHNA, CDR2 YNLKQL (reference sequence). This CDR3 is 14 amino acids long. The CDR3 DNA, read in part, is TGTGCCAGCAGCCAAGACTGGGGGGGCGAT. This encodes CASSQDWGGD. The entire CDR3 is CASSQDWGGDEQYF.

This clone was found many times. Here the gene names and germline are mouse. The sequenced CDR3 bases are TGTGCCTGGAGTCTAGTGACAGGGGTTTAT. Protein sequence: CAWSLVTGVY. The whole CDR3 sequence is CAWSLVTGVYEQYF. The chain employs TRBV31 and TRBJ2-7, with TRBD1 matching 8 bases. The read comes to an end 4 residues before the CDR3 does, leaving the germline J gene to fill in the end. The germline V gene encodes CDR1 GKSSPN and CDR2 SITVG. This CDR3 contains 14 residues.

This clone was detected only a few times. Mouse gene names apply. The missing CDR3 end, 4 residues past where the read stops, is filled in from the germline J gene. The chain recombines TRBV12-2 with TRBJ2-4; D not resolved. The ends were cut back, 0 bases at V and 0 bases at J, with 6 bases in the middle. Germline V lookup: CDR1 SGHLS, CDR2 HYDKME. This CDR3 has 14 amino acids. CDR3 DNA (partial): TGTGCCAGCTCTCTCGAGGTTAGTCAAAAC. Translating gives CASSLEVSQN. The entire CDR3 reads CASSLEVSQNTLYF.

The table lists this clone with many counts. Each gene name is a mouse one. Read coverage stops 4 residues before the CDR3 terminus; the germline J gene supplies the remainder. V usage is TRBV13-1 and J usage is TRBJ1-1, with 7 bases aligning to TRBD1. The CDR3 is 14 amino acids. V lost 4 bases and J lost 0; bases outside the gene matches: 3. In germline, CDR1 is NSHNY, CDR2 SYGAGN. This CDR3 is CASSPQGANTEVFF. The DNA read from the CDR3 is TGTGCCAGCAGTCCTCAGGGGGCAAACACA.

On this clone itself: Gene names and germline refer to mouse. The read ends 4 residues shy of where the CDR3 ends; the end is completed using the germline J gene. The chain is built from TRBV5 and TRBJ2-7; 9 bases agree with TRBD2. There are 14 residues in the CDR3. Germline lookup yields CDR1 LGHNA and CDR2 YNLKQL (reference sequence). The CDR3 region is CASSLWGGLYEQYF. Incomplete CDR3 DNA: TGTGCCAGCAGCCTCTGGGGGGGGCTATAT.

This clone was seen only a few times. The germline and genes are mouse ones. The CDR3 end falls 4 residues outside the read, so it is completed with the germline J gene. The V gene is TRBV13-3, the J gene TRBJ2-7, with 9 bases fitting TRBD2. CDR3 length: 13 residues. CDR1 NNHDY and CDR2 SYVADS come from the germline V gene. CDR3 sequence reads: CASSVDWGYEQYF. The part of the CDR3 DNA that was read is TGTGCCAGCAGTGTAGACTGGGGGTAT.

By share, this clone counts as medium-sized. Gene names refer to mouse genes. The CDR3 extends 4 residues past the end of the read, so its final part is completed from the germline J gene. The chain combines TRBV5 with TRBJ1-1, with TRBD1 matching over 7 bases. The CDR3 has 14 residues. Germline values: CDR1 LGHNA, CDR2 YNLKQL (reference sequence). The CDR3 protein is CASSLRQGGTEVFF. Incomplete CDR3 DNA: TGTGCCAGCAGCCTACGACAGGGAGGGACA.

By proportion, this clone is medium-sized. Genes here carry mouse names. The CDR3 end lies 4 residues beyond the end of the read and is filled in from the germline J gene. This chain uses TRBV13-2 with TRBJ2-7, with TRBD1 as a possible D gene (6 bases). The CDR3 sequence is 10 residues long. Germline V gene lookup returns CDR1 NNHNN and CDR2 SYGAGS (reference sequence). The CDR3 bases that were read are TGTGCCAGCACAGGGTAT. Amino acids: CASTGY. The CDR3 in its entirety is CASTGYEQYF.

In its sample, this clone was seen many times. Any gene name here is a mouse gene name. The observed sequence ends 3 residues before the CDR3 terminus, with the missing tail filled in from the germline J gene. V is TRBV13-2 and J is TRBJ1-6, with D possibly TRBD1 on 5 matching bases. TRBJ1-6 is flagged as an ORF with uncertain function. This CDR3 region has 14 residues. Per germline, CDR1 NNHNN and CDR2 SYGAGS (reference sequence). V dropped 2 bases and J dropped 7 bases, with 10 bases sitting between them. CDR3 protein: CASGEQGVNSPLYF. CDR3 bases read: TGTGCCAGCGGTGAGCAGGGAGTCAATTCGCCC.

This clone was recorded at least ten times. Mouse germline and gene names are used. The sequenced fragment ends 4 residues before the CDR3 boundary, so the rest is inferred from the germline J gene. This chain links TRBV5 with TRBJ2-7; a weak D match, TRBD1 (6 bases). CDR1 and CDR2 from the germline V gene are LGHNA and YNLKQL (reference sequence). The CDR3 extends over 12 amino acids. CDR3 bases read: TGTGCCAGCAGCCAAGGGACAGAT. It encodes CASSQGTD. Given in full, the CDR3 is CASSQGTDEQYF.

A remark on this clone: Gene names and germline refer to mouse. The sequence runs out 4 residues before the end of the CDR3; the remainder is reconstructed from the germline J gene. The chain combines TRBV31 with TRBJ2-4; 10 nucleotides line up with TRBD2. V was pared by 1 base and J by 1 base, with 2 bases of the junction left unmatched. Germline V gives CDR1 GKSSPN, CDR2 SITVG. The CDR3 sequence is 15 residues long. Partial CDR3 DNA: TGTGCCTGGAGTCGACTGGGGGGAGGTCAAAAC. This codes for CAWSRLGGGQN. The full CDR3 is CAWSRLGGGQNTLYF. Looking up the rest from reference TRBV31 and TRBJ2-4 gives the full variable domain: AQTIHQWPVAEIKAVGSPLSLGCTIKGKSSPNLYWYWQATGGTLQQLFYSITVGQVESVVQLNLSASRPKDDQFILSTEKLLLSHSGFYLCAWSRLGGGQNTLYFGAGTRLSVL.

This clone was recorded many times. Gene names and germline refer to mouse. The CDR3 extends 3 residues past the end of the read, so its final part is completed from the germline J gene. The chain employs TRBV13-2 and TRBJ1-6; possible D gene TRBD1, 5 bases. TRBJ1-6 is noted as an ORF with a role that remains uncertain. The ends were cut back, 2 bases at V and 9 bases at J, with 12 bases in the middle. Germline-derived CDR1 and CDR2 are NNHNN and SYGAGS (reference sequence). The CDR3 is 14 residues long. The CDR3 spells CASGDLGVVSPLYF. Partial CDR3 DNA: TGTGCCAGCGGTGACTTGGGGGTAGTTTCGCCC.

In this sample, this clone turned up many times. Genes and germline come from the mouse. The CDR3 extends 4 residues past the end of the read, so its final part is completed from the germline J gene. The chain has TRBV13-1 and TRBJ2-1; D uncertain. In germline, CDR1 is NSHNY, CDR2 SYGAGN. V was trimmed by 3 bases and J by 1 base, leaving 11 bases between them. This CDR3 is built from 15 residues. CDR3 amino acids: CASSGSSQNYAEQFF. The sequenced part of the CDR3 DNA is TGTGCCAGCAGTGGCTCCAGCCAAAACTATGCT.

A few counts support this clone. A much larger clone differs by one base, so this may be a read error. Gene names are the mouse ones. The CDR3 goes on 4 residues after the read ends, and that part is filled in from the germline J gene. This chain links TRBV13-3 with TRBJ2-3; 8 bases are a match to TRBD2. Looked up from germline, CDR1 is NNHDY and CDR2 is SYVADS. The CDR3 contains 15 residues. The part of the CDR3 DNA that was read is TGTGCCGGCAGTGATGCCTGGGGGGTTGCAGAA. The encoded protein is CAGSDAWGVAE. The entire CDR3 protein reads CAGSDAWGVAETLYF.

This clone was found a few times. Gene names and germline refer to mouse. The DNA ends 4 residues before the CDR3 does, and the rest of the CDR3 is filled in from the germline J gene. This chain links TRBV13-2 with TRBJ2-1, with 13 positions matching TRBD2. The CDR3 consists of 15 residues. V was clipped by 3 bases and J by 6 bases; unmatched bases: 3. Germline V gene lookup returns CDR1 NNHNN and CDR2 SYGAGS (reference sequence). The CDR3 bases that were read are TGTGCCAGCGGTGCCGGACTGGGGGGGCGTGCT. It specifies CASGAGLGGRA. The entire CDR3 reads CASGAGLGGRAEQFF.

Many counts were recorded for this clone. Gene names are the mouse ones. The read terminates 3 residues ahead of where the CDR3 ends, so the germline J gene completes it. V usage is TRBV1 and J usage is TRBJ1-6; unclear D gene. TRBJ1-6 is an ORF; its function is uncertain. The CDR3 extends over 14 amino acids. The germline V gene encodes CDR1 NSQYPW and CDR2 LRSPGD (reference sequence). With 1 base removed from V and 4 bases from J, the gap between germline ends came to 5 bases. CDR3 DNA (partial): TGCACCTGCAGTGCAGGACAATATAATTCGCCC. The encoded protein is CTCSAGQYNSP. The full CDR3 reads CTCSAGQYNSPLYF.

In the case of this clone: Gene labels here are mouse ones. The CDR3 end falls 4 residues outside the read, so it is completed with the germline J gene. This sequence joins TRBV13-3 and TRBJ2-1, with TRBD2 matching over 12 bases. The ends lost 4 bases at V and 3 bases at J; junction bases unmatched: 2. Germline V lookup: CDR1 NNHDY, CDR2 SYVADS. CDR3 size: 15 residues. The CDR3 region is CASSRDWGVYAEQFF. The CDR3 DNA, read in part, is TGTGCCAGCAGTCGGGACTGGGGGGTCTATGCT.

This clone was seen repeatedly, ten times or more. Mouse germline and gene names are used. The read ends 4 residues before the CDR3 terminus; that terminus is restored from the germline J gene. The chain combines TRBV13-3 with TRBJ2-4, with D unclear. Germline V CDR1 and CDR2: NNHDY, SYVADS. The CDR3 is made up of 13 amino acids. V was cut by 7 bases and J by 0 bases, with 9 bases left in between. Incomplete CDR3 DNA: TGTGCCAGCTCCCCTGGTAGTCAAAAC. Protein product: CASSPGSQN. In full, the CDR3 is CASSPGSQNTLYF.

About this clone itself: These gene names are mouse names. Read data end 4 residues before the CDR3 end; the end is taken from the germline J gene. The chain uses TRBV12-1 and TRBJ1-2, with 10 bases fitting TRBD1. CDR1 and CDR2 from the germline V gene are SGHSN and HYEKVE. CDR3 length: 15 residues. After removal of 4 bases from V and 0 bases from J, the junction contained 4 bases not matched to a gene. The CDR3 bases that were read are TGTGCCAGCTCCCTCGGACAGGGGGCAAACTCC. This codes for CASSLGQGANS. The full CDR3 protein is CASSLGQGANSDYTF.